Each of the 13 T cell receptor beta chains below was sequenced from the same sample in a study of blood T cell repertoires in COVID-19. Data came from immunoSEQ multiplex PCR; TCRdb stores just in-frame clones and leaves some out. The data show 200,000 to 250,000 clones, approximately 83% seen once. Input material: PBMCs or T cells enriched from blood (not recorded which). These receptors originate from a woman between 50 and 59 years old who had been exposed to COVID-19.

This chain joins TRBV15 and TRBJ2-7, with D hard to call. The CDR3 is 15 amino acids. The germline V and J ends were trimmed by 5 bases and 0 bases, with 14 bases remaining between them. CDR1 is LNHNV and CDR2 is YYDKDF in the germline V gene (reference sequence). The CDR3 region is CATSQRVPGSYEQYF. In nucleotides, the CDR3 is TGTGCCACCAGCCAACGCGTACCCGGCTCCTACGAGCAGTACTTC.

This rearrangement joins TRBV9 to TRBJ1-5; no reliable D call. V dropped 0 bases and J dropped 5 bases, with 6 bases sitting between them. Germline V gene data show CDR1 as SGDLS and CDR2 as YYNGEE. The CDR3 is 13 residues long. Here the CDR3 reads CASSVDLDQPQHF. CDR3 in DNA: TGTGCCAGCAGCGTAGACCTAGATCAGCCCCAGCATTTT.

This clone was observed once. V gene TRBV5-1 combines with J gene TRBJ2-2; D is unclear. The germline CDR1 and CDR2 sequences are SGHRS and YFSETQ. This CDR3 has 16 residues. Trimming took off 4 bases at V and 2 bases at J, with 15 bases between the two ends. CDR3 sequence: CASSPRGSPNTGELFF. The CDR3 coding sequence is TGCGCCAGCAGCCCCCGAGGATCTCCTAACACCGGGGAGCTGTTTTTT.

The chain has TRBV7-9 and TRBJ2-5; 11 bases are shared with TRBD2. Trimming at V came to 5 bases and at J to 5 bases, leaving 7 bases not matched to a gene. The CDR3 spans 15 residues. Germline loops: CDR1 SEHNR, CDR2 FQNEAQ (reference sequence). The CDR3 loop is CASSNSGGAFETQYF. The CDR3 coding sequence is TGTGCCAGCAGCAATAGCGGGGGGGCGTTCGAGACCCAGTACTTC.

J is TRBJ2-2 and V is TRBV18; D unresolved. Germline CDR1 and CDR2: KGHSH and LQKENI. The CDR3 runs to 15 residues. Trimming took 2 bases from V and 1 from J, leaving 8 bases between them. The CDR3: CASSPSPLNTGELFF. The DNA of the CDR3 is TGTGCCAGCTCACCAAGCCCCCTGAACACCGGGGAGCTGTTTTTT. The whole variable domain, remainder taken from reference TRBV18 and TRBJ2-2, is NAGVMQNPRHLVRRRGQEARLRCSPMKGHSHVYWYRQLPEEGLKFMVYLQKENIIDESGMPKERFSAEFPKEGPSILRIQQVVRGDSAAYFCASSPSPLNTGELFFGEGSRLTVL.

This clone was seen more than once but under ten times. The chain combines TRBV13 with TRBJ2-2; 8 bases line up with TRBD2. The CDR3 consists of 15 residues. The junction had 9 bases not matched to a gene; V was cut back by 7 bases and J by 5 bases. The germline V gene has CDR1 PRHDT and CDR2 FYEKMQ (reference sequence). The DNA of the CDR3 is TGTGCCAGCACCCCGGGACTAGGGACGACCGGGGAGCTGTTTTTT. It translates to CASTPGLGTTGELFF.

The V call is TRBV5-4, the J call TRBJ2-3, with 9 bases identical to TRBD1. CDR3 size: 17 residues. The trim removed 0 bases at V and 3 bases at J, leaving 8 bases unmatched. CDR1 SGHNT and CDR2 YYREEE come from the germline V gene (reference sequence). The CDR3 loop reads CASSLGGDRDWTDTQYF. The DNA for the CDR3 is TGTGCCAGCAGCTTGGGGGGGGACAGGGATTGGACAGATACGCAGTATTTT.

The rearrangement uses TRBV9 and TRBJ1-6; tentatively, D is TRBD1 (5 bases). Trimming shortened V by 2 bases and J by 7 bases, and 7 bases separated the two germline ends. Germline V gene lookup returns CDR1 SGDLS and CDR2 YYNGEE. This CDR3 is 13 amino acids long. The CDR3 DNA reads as TGTGCCAGCAGCGTGGAGGGGAATTCACCCCTCCACTTT. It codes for CASSVEGNSPLHF. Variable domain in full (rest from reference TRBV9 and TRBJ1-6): DSGVTQTPKHLITATGQRVTLRCSPRSGDLSVYWYQQSLDQGLQFLIQYYNGEERAKGNILERFSAQQFPDLHSELNLSSLELGDSALYFCASSVEGNSPLHFGNGTRLTVT.

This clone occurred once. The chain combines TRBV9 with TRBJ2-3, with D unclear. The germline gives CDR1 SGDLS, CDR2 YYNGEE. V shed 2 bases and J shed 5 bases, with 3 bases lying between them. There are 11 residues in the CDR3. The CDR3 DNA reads TGTGCCAGCAGCGTCGGAGATACGCAGTATTTT. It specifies CASSVGDTQYF.

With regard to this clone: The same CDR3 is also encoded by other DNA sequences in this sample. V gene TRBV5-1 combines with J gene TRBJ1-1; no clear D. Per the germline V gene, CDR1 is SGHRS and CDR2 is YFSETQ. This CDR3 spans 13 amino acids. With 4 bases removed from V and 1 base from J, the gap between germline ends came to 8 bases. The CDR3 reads CASSRGGNTEAFF. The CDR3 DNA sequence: TGCGCCAGCAGCAGAGGAGGGAACACTGAAGCTTTCTTT.

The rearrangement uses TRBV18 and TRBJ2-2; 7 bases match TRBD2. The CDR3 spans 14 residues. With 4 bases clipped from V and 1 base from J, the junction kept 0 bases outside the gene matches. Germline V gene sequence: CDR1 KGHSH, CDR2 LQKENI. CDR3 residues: CASSRGGNTGELFF. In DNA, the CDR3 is TGTGCCAGCTCACGCGGGGGGAACACCGGGGAGCTGTTTTTT.

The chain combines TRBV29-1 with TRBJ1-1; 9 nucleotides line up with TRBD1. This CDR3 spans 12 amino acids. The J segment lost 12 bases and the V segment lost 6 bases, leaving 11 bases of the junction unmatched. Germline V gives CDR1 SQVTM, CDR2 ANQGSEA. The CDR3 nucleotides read TGCAGCGTGGACAGGGGCGGAGGGGGAACTTTCTTT. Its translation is CSVDRGGGGTFF.

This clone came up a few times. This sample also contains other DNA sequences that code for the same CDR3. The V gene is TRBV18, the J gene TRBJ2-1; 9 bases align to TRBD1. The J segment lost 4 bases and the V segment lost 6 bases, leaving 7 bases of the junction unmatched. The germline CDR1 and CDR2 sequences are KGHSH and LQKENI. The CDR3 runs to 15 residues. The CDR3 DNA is TGTGCCAGCTCGCCCGGGACAGGGCCATACAATGAGCAGTTCTTC. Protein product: CASSPGTGPYNEQFF.